The rows below give T cell receptor beta chains drawn from one sample of a study of T cell responses to AZD1222 COVID-19 vaccine. TCRdb's table, derived via immunoSEQ multiplex PCR, lists solely in-frame clones and lacks some. The sample contains 200,000 or so clones, 80% to 95% of which appear only once. The source material was peripheral blood, sampled 28 days after the second AZD1222 dose. The source is an adult who received the AZD1222 COVID-19 vaccine. Both conserved end residues are trimmed from each CDR3. The order of the fields is clone size, D gene, CDR3 length, V gene, CDR3 protein. A D gene is named only where the DNA matches it firmly. Some rows mark clone size as missing; the rest say once, few, many or name a class of expanded clone.

clone size: once; D gene: .; CDR3 length: 13; V gene: TRBV4-1; CDR3 protein: ASSQDVYSGNTIY
clone size: once; D gene: TRBD2; CDR3 length: 15; V gene: TRBV7-6; CDR3 protein: ASSLRPAGGDTGELF
clone size: .; D gene: TRBD1; CDR3 length: 13; V gene: TRBV11-3; CDR3 protein: ASSLGTGTGETQY
clone size: .; D gene: .; CDR3 length: 12; V gene: TRBV7-9; CDR3 protein: ASSLYGDNTEAF
clone size: .; D gene: .; CDR3 length: 10; V gene: TRBV4-2; CDR3 protein: ASSLNNSPLH
clone size: .; D gene: .; CDR3 length: 12; V gene: TRBV9; CDR3 protein: ASSEGGGSQPQH
clone size: .; D gene: .; CDR3 length: 12; V gene: TRBV15; CDR3 protein: ATSNARGKRLEY
clone size: .; D gene: TRBD1; CDR3 length: 12; V gene: TRBV6-2/TRBV6-3; CDR3 protein: ASRRGQGSNEQF
clone size: .; D gene: .; CDR3 length: 11; V gene: TRBV5-1; CDR3 protein: ASSFDRGNTIY
clone size: .; D gene: .; CDR3 length: 13; V gene: TRBV5-1; CDR3 protein: ASSLATAQNNEQF
clone size: .; D gene: .; CDR3 length: 11; V gene: TRBV9; CDR3 protein: ASSVGRDSPLH
clone size: once; D gene: TRBD2; CDR3 length: 10; V gene: TRBV13; CDR3 protein: ASSRSGYEQY
clone size: once; D gene: .; CDR3 length: 13; V gene: TRBV2; CDR3 protein: ASNLQGRENQPQH
clone size: .; D gene: TRBD2; CDR3 length: 13; V gene: TRBV10-3; CDR3 protein: ATAGGSQYTGELF
clone size: once; D gene: TRBD1; CDR3 length: 13; V gene: TRBV6-5; CDR3 protein: ASSSSQQGGEKLF
clone size: .; D gene: .; CDR3 length: 12; V gene: TRBV19; CDR3 protein: ASSIVEGFYGYT
clone size: .; D gene: .; CDR3 length: 12; V gene: TRBV6-2/TRBV6-3; CDR3 protein: ASSYDSGRPEAF
clone size: .; D gene: TRBD1; CDR3 length: 15; V gene: TRBV23-1; CDR3 protein: ASLPPSSRTGQETQY
clone size: .; D gene: .; CDR3 length: 11; V gene: TRBV5-1; CDR3 protein: ASSLDRTGELF
clone size: .; D gene: .; CDR3 length: 11; V gene: TRBV19; CDR3 protein: ASSIARDYGYT
clone size: .; D gene: .; CDR3 length: 18; V gene: TRBV27; CDR3 protein: ASSPSVGRWISSYNSPLH
clone size: .; D gene: .; CDR3 length: 12; V gene: TRBV18; CDR3 protein: ASQTQGTGYGYT
clone size: .; D gene: .; CDR3 length: 13; V gene: TRBV4-1; CDR3 protein: ASSQDTRVSYEQY
clone size: .; D gene: .; CDR3 length: 12; V gene: TRBV28; CDR3 protein: ASSDGAGNQPQH
clone size: .; D gene: TRBD1; CDR3 length: 11; V gene: TRBV29-1; CDR3 protein: SVMGQVNYGYT
clone size: .; D gene: .; CDR3 length: 12; V gene: TRBV6-1; CDR3 protein: ASSEVAGFYEQY
clone size: .; D gene: TRBD1; CDR3 length: 13; V gene: TRBV9; CDR3 protein: ASSVMEGAREKLF
clone size: .; D gene: .; CDR3 length: 15; V gene: TRBV5-5; CDR3 protein: ASSLSGVPFSGNTIY